The clone carrying this TCR beta chain has just a few counts. The antigen is not known. This specimen belongs to a study of blood T cells in healthy people across ages. This CDR3 is built from 16 residues. V was clipped by 5 bases and J by 0 bases, with 14 bases between them. Germline-derived CDR1 and CDR2 are SGHVS and FNYEAQ. Primed by a sample-barcoded 5' primer and a J-beta primer mix, a second PCR proceeded for roughly 7 to 11 cycles. TCRdb re-called the 5' RACE reads through MiXCR, storing one row per CDR3 protein. The sample comprises roughly 1,700,000 distinct CDR3 sequences, 28% of which are singletons, and approximately 7.7% rests with the top ten. The study's findings and limits: More naive CD4+ cells and higher diversity marked long-lived donors relative to aged donors. Percentage of naive T cells showed a strong correlation with TCR beta diversity.

This TCR derives from a woman in her twenties or thirties in good health. Source material: blood. The V call is TRBV7-6, the J call TRBJ2-1; TRBD2 might be the D (5 bases). Here the CDR3 DNA reads TGTGCCAGCAGCCCCGGACTGCCCCTCTCCTACAATGAGCAGTTCTTC. Translating gives CASSPGLPLSYNEQFF.